This is a list of T cell receptor beta chains from one sample in a study of cytomegalovirus exposure and HLA in healthy donors. Here immunoSEQ multiplex PCR was the method, and the copy in TCRdb shows in-frame clones only, minus some. This table has 200,000 to 250,000 clones, around 78% appearing once. The sample taken for sequencing was PBMCs. The receptors were gathered from a woman between 18 and 29 years old in good health and CMV-seronegative. Both conserved end residues are part of each CDR3. The order of the fields is V gene, J gene, clone size, D gene, CDR3 DNA, CDR3 protein. D genes are given only for firm matches. Some rows have no size entry. The others give once, few or many, or a class for an expanded clone.

V gene: TRBV4-2
J gene: TRBJ2-7
clone size: few
D gene: NA
CDR3 DNA: TGTGCCAGTATGGGACTCTCCACCTACGAGCAGTACTTC
CDR3 protein: CASMGLSTYEQYF

V gene: TRBV2
J gene: TRBJ1-6
clone size: NA
D gene: NA
CDR3 DNA: TGTGCCAGTTCCCCCGGACAGACCTATAATTCACCCCTCCACTTT
CDR3 protein: CASSPGQTYNSPLHF

V gene: TRBV6-5
J gene: TRBJ1-6
clone size: NA
D gene: TRBD1
CDR3 DNA: TGTGCCAGCAGTTACACGGGACAGTATAATTCACCCCTCCACTTT
CDR3 protein: CASSYTGQYNSPLHF

V gene: TRBV30
J gene: TRBJ2-7
clone size: NA
D gene: NA
CDR3 DNA: TGTGCCTGGGGGGGTGTGGGAGAGAGCTCCTACGAGCAGTACTTC
CDR3 protein: CAWGGVGESSYEQYF

V gene: TRBV7-8
J gene: TRBJ2-1
clone size: NA
D gene: NA
CDR3 DNA: TGTGCCAGCAGCGTACGAATAGGGTTGAGCTCCTACAATGAGCAGTTCTTC
CDR3 protein: CASSVRIGLSSYNEQFF

V gene: TRBV7-9
J gene: TRBJ1-2
clone size: once
D gene: NA
CDR3 DNA: TGTGCCAGCAGCTTGGTGGGGTTGATTTATGGCTACACCTTC
CDR3 protein: CASSLVGLIYGYTF

V gene: TRBV5-1
J gene: TRBJ2-1
clone size: NA
D gene: TRBD1
CDR3 DNA: TGCGCCAGCAGCGGTACAGGGGATGAGCAGTTCTTC
CDR3 protein: CASSGTGDEQFF

V gene: TRBV7-9
J gene: TRBJ1-1
clone size: NA
D gene: NA
CDR3 DNA: TGTGCCAGCAGCGTCCCGGGCCGCACGAACACTGAAGCTTTCTTT
CDR3 protein: CASSVPGRTNTEAFF

V gene: TRBV6-5
J gene: TRBJ1-2
clone size: NA
D gene: TRBD1
CDR3 DNA: TGTGCCAGCCGCCGGGGACAGCCTTATGGCTACACCTTC
CDR3 protein: CASRRGQPYGYTF

V gene: TRBV30
J gene: TRBJ1-2
clone size: NA
D gene: NA
CDR3 DNA: TGTGCCTGGCGAACCGCGGGAGCTAACTATGGCTACACCTTC
CDR3 protein: CAWRTAGANYGYTF

V gene: TRBV6-1
J gene: TRBJ2-2
clone size: NA
D gene: NA
CDR3 DNA: TGTGCCAGCACTAACCCTGTTGCCGGGGAGCTGTTTTTT
CDR3 protein: CASTNPVAGELFF

V gene: TRBV5-4
J gene: TRBJ1-5
clone size: few
D gene: NA
CDR3 DNA: TGTGCCAGCAGCTTGGGAAATCAGCCCCAGCATTTT
CDR3 protein: CASSLGNQPQHF

V gene: TRBV6-1
J gene: TRBJ1-1
clone size: once
D gene: NA
CDR3 DNA: TGTGCCAGCAGAAAAACCCAGGGTATGTACACTGAAGCTTTCTTT
CDR3 protein: CASRKTQGMYTEAFF

V gene: TRBV5-1
J gene: TRBJ1-5
clone size: NA
D gene: NA
CDR3 DNA: TGCGCCAGCAGCTTGGCGGGGGGCGGCAATCAGCCCCAGCATTTT
CDR3 protein: CASSLAGGGNQPQHF

V gene: TRBV18
J gene: TRBJ1-4
clone size: NA
D gene: NA
CDR3 DNA: TGTGCCAGCTCACCAGGGGAAAAACTGTTTTTT
CDR3 protein: CASSPGEKLFF

V gene: TRBV9
J gene: TRBJ2-7
clone size: NA
D gene: TRBD1
CDR3 DNA: TGTGCCAGCAGCGTAGCTACTGGACAGGGTAACGAGCAGTACTTC
CDR3 protein: CASSVATGQGNEQYF

V gene: TRBV6-5
J gene: TRBJ2-1
clone size: NA
D gene: TRBD1
CDR3 DNA: TGTGCCAGCAGTTCCCCTAGGACAGGGGTGAACAATGAGCAGTTCTTC
CDR3 protein: CASSSPRTGVNNEQFF

V gene: TRBV2
J gene: TRBJ1-2
clone size: NA
D gene: NA
CDR3 DNA: TGTGCCAGCGTACGGGACCAGGTCGCTAACTATGGCTACACCTTC
CDR3 protein: CASVRDQVANYGYTF

V gene: TRBV9
J gene: TRBJ2-1
clone size: NA
D gene: TRBD2
CDR3 DNA: TGTGCCAGCAGCGTAAAGGAGCGGGGTGAGCAGTTCTTC
CDR3 protein: CASSVKERGEQFF

V gene: TRBV19
J gene: TRBJ2-7
clone size: NA
D gene: TRBD2
CDR3 DNA: TGTGCCAGTAGTAGGGGACTAGCGGGAGAGGAGTCCCACGAGCAGTACTTC
CDR3 protein: CASSRGLAGEESHEQYF

V gene: TRBV29-1
J gene: TRBJ1-1
clone size: NA
D gene: TRBD1
CDR3 DNA: TGCAGCGTTGCGTTATCCCCCCCCCAGGGGGCGAACACTGAAGCTTTCTTT
CDR3 protein: CSVALSPPQGANTEAFF

V gene: TRBV28
J gene: TRBJ2-7
clone size: NA
D gene: TRBD2
CDR3 DNA: TGTGCCACTCGGGGGGGCGGGAGTGGTGAGCAGTACTTC
CDR3 protein: CATRGGGSGEQYF

V gene: TRBV5-1
J gene: TRBJ1-1
clone size: NA
D gene: TRBD1
CDR3 DNA: TGCGCCAGCAGCAACCTGGACAGGGGATTGAACACTGAAGCTTTCTTT
CDR3 protein: CASSNLDRGLNTEAFF

V gene: TRBV27
J gene: TRBJ2-7
clone size: NA
D gene: TRBD1
CDR3 DNA: TGTGCCAGCAGTTTACTTCAGGGGGCTCACGAGCAGTACTTC
CDR3 protein: CASSLLQGAHEQYF

V gene: TRBV2
J gene: TRBJ2-5
clone size: few
D gene: NA
CDR3 DNA: TGTGCCAGCAGTGGGGTGGGAGGGGGCGGTGAGACCCAGTACTTC
CDR3 protein: CASSGVGGGGETQYF

V gene: TRBV6-6
J gene: TRBJ2-1
clone size: NA
D gene: TRBD1
CDR3 DNA: TGTGCCAGCACCTTGGGGACAGCAGGCAATGAGCAGTTCTTC
CDR3 protein: CASTLGTAGNEQFF

V gene: TRBV2
J gene: TRBJ2-1
clone size: once
D gene: TRBD2
CDR3 DNA: TGTGCCAGCAGTGTGTTAGCGGGAGTCAATGAGCAGTTCTTC
CDR3 protein: CASSVLAGVNEQFF

V gene: TRBV7-3
J gene: TRBJ2-5
clone size: NA
D gene: NA
CDR3 DNA: TGTGCCAGCAGCTTAGAGGCAGGAAGTAGGGAGACCCAGTACTTC
CDR3 protein: CASSLEAGSRETQYF

V gene: TRBV6-6
J gene: TRBJ1-1
clone size: NA
D gene: NA
CDR3 DNA: TGTGCCAGCAGCTGGACTAAAAACACTGAAGCTTTCTTT
CDR3 protein: CASSWTKNTEAFF

V gene: TRBV30
J gene: TRBJ2-2
clone size: NA
D gene: TRBD2
CDR3 DNA: TGTGCCTGGACCAACCGGGGGGACACCGGGGAGCTGTTTTTT
CDR3 protein: CAWTNRGDTGELFF

V gene: TRBV5-1
J gene: TRBJ2-3
clone size: NA
D gene: NA
CDR3 DNA: TGCGCCAGCAGCTTGGAATTAGGGGGAACAGATACGCAGTATTTT
CDR3 protein: CASSLELGGTDTQYF

V gene: TRBV5-6
J gene: TRBJ1-1
clone size: NA
D gene: NA
CDR3 DNA: TGTGCCAGCAGCGCTACAAGGGTGAAAGCTTTCTTT
CDR3 protein: CASSATRVKAFF

V gene: TRBV5-6
J gene: TRBJ2-1
clone size: NA
D gene: NA
CDR3 DNA: TGTGCCAGCAGCTTGGCGAGTTCCAATGAGCAGTTCTTC
CDR3 protein: CASSLASSNEQFF

V gene: TRBV6-1
J gene: TRBJ2-7
clone size: NA
D gene: NA
CDR3 DNA: TGTGCCAGCAGGAAGGGGGAGGCAGGAGACTACGAGCAGTACTTC
CDR3 protein: CASRKGEAGDYEQYF

V gene: TRBV6-1
J gene: TRBJ1-1
clone size: NA
D gene: NA
CDR3 DNA: TGTGCCAGCACGGGGGTATACACTGAAGCTTTCTTT
CDR3 protein: CASTGVYTEAFF

V gene: TRBV2
J gene: TRBJ1-5
clone size: once
D gene: NA
CDR3 DNA: TGTGCCAGCACCCAAGACAGCATGAATCAGCCCCAGCATTTT
CDR3 protein: CASTQDSMNQPQHF

V gene: TRBV4-1
J gene: TRBJ1-2
clone size: NA
D gene: NA
CDR3 DNA: TGCGCCAGCAGCCCATGGGACAATAACTATGGCTACACCTTC
CDR3 protein: CASSPWDNNYGYTF

V gene: TRBV6-5
J gene: TRBJ2-1
clone size: NA
D gene: TRBD2
CDR3 DNA: TGTGCCAGCAGAGCTAGACTAGCGGGCCACAATGAGCAGTTCTTC
CDR3 protein: CASRARLAGHNEQFF

V gene: TRBV7-3
J gene: TRBJ1-1
clone size: once
D gene: NA
CDR3 DNA: TGTGCCAGCAGCTCCGACCCGAGGCTGAACACTGAAGCTTTCTTT
CDR3 protein: CASSSDPRLNTEAFF

V gene: TRBV14
J gene: TRBJ2-1
clone size: NA
D gene: NA
CDR3 DNA: TGTGCCAGCAGCCTTCCGTCTAGGGATGAGCAGTTCTTC
CDR3 protein: CASSLPSRDEQFF

V gene: TRBV27
J gene: TRBJ1-4
clone size: NA
D gene: TRBD1
CDR3 DNA: TGTGCCAGCAGCAGCTTATTCGAGGGGGCGTCTAATGAAAAACTGTTTTTT
CDR3 protein: CASSSLFEGASNEKLFF

V gene: TRBV25-1
J gene: TRBJ1-2
clone size: NA
D gene: NA
CDR3 DNA: TGTGCCAGCAGTGAAGGAGCTGACTATGGCTACACCTTC
CDR3 protein: CASSEGADYGYTF

V gene: TRBV7-9
J gene: TRBJ2-5
clone size: NA
D gene: TRBD2
CDR3 DNA: TGTGCCAGCAGCCCATCAGCGGGAGGAGAGACCCAGTACTTC
CDR3 protein: CASSPSAGGETQYF

V gene: TRBV5-1
J gene: TRBJ2-1
clone size: NA
D gene: NA
CDR3 DNA: TGCGCCAGCAGCTTGGAACCGACTACCAATGAGCAGTTCTTC
CDR3 protein: CASSLEPTTNEQFF

V gene: TRBV18
J gene: TRBJ1-1
clone size: NA
D gene: NA
CDR3 DNA: TGTGCCAGCTCATCTGGTTACACTGAAGCTTTCTTT
CDR3 protein: CASSSGYTEAFF

V gene: TRBV7-2
J gene: TRBJ2-3
clone size: NA
D gene: NA
CDR3 DNA: TGTGCCAGCAGCTTAGACCCACGAGGAACCACAGATACGCAGTATTTT
CDR3 protein: CASSLDPRGTTDTQYF

V gene: TRBV10-2
J gene: TRBJ2-7
clone size: NA
D gene: TRBD1
CDR3 DNA: TGCGCCAGCAGATCCGGACAGGCCGACGCCCCCCACGGCGAGCAGTACTTC
CDR3 protein: CASRSGQADAPHGEQYF

V gene: TRBV11-2
J gene: TRBJ1-2
clone size: NA
D gene: NA
CDR3 DNA: TGTGCCAGCAGCTTAGACCTGTATAAGGATGGCTACACCTTC
CDR3 protein: CASSLDLYKDGYTF

V gene: TRBV30
J gene: TRBJ1-2
clone size: once
D gene: NA
CDR3 DNA: TGTGCCTGGAGTATCGGGGCCTATGGCTACACCTTC
CDR3 protein: CAWSIGAYGYTF

V gene: TRBV4-1
J gene: TRBJ1-4
clone size: NA
D gene: NA
CDR3 DNA: TGCGCCAGCAGCCAAGATGGAGGGAGGGGCGAAAAACTGTTTTTT
CDR3 protein: CASSQDGGRGEKLFF

V gene: TRBV27
J gene: TRBJ2-1
clone size: NA
D gene: TRBD1
CDR3 DNA: TGTGCCAGCAGTTTACTGGATGGACAGGGTTACAATGAGCAGTTCTTC
CDR3 protein: CASSLLDGQGYNEQFF

V gene: TRBV7-2
J gene: TRBJ2-1
clone size: NA
D gene: NA
CDR3 DNA: TGTGCCAGCCTCCTTGGGGTAAAGCAGTTCTTC
CDR3 protein: CASLLGVKQFF